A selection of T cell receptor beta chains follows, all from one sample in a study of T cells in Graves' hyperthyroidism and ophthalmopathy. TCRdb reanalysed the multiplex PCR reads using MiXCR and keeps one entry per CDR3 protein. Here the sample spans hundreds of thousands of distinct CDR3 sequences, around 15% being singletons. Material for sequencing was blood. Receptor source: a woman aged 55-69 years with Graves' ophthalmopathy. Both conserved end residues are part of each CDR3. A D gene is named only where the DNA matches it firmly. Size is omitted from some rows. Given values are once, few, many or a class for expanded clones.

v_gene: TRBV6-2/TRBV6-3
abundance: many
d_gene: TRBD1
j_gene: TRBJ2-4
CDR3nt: TGTGCCAGCAGTTACTCCCGGGACAGGGGATTTTACATTCAGTACTTC
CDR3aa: CASSYSRDRGFYIQYF

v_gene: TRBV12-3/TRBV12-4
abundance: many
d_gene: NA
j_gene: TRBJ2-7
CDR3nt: TGTGCCAGCAGTCCTGATTATGGCATCGACGAGCAGTACTTC
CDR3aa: CASSPDYGIDEQYF

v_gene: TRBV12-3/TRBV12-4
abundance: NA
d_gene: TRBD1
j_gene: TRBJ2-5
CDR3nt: TGTGCCAGCAGTTTGGGGGCAGGGGGCCGTGAGACCCAGTACTTC
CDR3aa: CASSLGAGGRETQYF

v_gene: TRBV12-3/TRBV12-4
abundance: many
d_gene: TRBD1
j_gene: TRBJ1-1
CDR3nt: TGTGCCAGCAGTGCATACAGGGGTACTGAAGCTTTCTTT
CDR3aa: CASSAYRGTEAFF

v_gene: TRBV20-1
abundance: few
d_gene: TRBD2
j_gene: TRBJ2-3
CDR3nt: TGCAGTGCTAGTCCCGGTTCGACTAGCGGGCCCACAGATACGCAGTATTTT
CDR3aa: CSASPGSTSGPTDTQYF

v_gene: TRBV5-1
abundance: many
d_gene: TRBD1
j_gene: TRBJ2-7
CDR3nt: TGCGCCAGCCGGGACAGTACCTACGAGCAGTACTTC
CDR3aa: CASRDSTYEQYF

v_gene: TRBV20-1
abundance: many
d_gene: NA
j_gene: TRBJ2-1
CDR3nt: TGCAGTGCTAGAGAACGGAATGAGCAGTTCTTC
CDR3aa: CSARERNEQFF

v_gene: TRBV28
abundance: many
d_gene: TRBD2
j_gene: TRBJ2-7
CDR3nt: TGTGCCAGCAGCCCCAGACTAGCGGGAGGGTCCTACGAGCAGTACTTC
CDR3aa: CASSPRLAGGSYEQYF

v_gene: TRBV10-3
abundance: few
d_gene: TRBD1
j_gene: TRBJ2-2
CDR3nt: TGTGCCATCAGGGGGGACAGGGGAGCTGGCGGGGTCCCCACCGGGGAGCTGTTTTTT
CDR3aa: CAIRGDRGAGGVPTGELFF

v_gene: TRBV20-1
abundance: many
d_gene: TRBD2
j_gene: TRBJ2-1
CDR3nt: TGCAGTGCTAACCAGCGGGGGTACAATGAGCAGTTCTTC
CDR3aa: CSANQRGYNEQFF

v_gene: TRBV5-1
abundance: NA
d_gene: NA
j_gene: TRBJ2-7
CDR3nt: TGCGCCAGCAGTTTTGCCCCGGCCCGGGACGAGCAGTACTTC
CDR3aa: CASSFAPARDEQYF

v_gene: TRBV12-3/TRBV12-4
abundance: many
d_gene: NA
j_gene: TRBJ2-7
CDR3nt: TGTGCCAGCAGTTTACACCCTCGCGAGCAGTACTTC
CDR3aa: CASSLHPREQYF

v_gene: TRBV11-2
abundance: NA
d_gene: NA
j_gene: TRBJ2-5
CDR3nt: TGTGCCAGCTCATCCCCCGGTCCCAGGGAGACCCAGTACTTC
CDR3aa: CASSSPGPRETQYF

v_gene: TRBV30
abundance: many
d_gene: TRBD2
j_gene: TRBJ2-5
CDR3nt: TGTGCCTGGTCGGGACTAGCGGGAGAGACCCAGTACTTC
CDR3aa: CAWSGLAGETQYF

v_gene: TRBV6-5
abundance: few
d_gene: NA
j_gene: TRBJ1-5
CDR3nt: TGTGCCAGCAGTTACATCGTCAATCAGCCCCAGCATTTT
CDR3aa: CASSYIVNQPQHF

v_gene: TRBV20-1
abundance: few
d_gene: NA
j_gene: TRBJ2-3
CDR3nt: TGCAGTGCTAGGGCCATGACCGTCTCTAGCACAGATACGCAGTATTTT
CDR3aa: CSARAMTVSSTDTQYF

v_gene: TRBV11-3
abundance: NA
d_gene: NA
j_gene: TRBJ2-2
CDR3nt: TGTGCCAGCAGCTTAGACGGAAGCGCGAACACCGGGGAGCTGTTTTTT
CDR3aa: CASSLDGSANTGELFF

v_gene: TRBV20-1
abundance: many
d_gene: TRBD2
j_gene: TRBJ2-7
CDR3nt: TGCAGTGCTAGAGATAGCGGGGGTGTCGACGAGCAGTACTTC
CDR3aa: CSARDSGGVDEQYF

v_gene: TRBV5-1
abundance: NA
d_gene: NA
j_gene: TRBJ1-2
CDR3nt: TGTGCCAGCAGCTTGCCCGCACAGGCGTATAACTATGGCTACACCTTC
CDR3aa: CASSLPAQAYNYGYTF

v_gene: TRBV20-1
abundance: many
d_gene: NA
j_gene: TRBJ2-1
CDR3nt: TGCAGTCTGGGACCCAACTCCTACAATGAGCAGTTCTTC
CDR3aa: CSLGPNSYNEQFF

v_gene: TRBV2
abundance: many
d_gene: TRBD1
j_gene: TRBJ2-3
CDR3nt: TGTGCCAGCAGCCTGACAGGGATTAGCACAGATACGCAGTATTTT
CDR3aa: CASSLTGISTDTQYF

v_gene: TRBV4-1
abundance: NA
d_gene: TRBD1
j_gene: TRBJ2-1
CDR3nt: TGCGCCAGCAGCCCGGGACAGGGTGGCGAGCAGTTCTTC
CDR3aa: CASSPGQGGEQFF

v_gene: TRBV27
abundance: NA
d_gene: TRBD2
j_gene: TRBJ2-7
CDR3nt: TGTGCCAGCAGTTCAAGACTAGCGGGAGGAAAGGGCTACGAGCAGTACTTC
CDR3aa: CASSSRLAGGKGYEQYF

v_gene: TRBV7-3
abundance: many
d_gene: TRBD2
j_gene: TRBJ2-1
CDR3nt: TGTGCCAGCGCTAGGACTAGCGGGAGGGTAGAGCAGTTCTTC
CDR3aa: CASARTSGRVEQFF

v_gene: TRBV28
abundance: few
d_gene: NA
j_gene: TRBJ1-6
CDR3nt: TGTGCCAGCAGATCGGCCACGGGACGTGGTTCACCCCTCCACTTT
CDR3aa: CASRSATGRGSPLHF

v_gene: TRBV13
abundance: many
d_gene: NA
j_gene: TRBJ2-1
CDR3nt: TGTGCCAGCAGCCCACCAGGAATCCCCTACAATGAGCAGTTCTTC
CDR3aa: CASSPPGIPYNEQFF

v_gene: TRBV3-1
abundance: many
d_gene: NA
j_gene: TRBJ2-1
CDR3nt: TGTGCCAGCAGCTTCGGACCCGAAGGTTACAATGAGCAGTTCTTC
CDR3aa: CASSFGPEGYNEQFF

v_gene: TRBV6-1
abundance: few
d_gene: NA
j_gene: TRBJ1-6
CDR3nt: TGTGCCAGCAGTCCGGGAAGGGGATCACCCCTCCACTTT
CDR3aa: CASSPGRGSPLHF

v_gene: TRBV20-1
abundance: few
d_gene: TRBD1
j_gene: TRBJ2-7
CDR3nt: TGCAGTGCTAGGAGAGGGGGCGGATCCTACGAGCAGTACTTC
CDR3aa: CSARRGGGSYEQYF

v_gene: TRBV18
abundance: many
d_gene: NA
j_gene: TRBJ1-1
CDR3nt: TGTGCCAGCTCCCTCCAGGGAGAAACTGAAGCTTTCTTT
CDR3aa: CASSLQGETEAFF

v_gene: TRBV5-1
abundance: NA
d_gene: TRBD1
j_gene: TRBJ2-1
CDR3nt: TGCGCCAGCAGCAGGGACAGCTCCTACGAGCAGTTCTTC
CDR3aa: CASSRDSSYEQFF

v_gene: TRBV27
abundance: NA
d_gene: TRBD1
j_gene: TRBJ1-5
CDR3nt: TGTGCCAGCAGCCGCAGGGGGTTCAATCAGCCCCAGCATTTT
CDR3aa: CASSRRGFNQPQHF

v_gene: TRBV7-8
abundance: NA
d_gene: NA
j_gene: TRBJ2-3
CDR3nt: TGTGCCAGCAGCTTAGCGCGCGGGGGCGGGGTCACAGATACGCAGTATTTT
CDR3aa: CASSLARGGGVTDTQYF

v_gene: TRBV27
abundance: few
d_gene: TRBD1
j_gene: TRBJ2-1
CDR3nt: TGTGCCAGCAGTTTATCCTTCGGACAGGGGATCTACAATGAGCAGTTCTTC
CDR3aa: CASSLSFGQGIYNEQFF

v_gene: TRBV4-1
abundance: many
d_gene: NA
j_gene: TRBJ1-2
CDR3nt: TGCGCCAGCAGCCATGAGGTGGGGGGGTTAGGCTACACCTTC
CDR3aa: CASSHEVGGLGYTF

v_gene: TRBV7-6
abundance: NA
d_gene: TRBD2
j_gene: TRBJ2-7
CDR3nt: TGTGCCAGCAGCTTAGAGCCGACTAGCGGGAAATACGAGCAGTACTTC
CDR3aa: CASSLEPTSGKYEQYF

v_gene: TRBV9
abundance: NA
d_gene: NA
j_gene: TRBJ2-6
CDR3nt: TGTGCCAGCAGCGTTTACTCTGGGGCCAACGTCCTGACTTTC
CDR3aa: CASSVYSGANVLTF

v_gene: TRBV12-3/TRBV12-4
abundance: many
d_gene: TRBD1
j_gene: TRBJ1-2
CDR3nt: TGTGCCAGCAGTTCCCTGGACAGGGGGCGCTCAGGTGGCTACACCTTC
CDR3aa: CASSSLDRGRSGGYTF

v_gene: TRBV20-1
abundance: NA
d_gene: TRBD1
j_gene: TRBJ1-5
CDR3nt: TGCAGTGCTGGGACAGGGGATCAGCCCCAGCATTTT
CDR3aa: CSAGTGDQPQHF

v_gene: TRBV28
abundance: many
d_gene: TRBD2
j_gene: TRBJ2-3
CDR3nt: TGTGCCAGCAGTTTATCTCCTAGCGGACGCACAGATACGCAGTATTTT
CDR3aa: CASSLSPSGRTDTQYF

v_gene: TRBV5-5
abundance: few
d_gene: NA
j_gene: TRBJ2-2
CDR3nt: TGTGCCAGCAGCTTTGACGGGGGGCCCGGGGAGCTGTTTTTT
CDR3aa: CASSFDGGPGELFF

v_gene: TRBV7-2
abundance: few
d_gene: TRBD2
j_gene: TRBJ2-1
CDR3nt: TGTGCCAGCAGCTCCCAGCGGGGGGCCTACAATGAGCAGTTCTTC
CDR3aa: CASSSQRGAYNEQFF

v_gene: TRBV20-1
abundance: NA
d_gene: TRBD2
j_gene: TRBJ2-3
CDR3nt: TGCAGTGCCACCAGACTAGCGGGAGGGCTAGATACGCAGTATTTT
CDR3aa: CSATRLAGGLDTQYF

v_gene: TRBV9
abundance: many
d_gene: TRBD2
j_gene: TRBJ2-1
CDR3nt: TGTGCCAGCAGCCCAACTAGCGGATACAATGAGCAGTTCTTC
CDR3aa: CASSPTSGYNEQFF

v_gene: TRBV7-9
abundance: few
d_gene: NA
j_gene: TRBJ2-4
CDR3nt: TGTGCCAGCAGTTTTGGGAGGGGGCCTCACATTCAGTACTTC
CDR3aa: CASSFGRGPHIQYF

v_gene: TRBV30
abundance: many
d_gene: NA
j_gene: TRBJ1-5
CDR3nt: TGTGCCTGGGGACGTATCAATCAGCCCCAGCATTTT
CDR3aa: CAWGRINQPQHF

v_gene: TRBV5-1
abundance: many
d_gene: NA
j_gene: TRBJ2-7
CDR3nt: TGCGCCAGCAGCCTAGGGACGGCTGCTATGGAGCAGTACTTC
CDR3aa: CASSLGTAAMEQYF

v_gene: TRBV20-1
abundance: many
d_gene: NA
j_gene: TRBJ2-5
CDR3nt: TGCAGTGCTAGACGGTTAGGGAGCCGGCAAGAGACCCAGTACTTC
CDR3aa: CSARRLGSRQETQYF

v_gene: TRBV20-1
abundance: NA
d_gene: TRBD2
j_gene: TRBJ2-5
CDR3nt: TGCAGTGCTAGAGATCTCATGACTAGCGGGAGCATAGTGGAGACCCAGTACTTC
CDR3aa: CSARDLMTSGSIVETQYF

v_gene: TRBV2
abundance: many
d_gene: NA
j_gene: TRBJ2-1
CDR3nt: TGTGCCAGCAGTGAAGGGTTGAGGGCCTGGGACAATGAGCAGTTCTTC
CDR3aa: CASSEGLRAWDNEQFF